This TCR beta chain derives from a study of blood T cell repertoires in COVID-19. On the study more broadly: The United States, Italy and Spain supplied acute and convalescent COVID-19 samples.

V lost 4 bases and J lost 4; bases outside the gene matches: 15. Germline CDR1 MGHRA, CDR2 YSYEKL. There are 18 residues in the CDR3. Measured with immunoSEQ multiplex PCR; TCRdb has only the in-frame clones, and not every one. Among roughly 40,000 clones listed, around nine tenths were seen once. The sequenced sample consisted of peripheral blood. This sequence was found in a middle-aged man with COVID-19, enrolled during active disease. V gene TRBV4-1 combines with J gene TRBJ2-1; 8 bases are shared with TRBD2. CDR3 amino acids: CASSPNLFGLANYNEQFF. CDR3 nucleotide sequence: TGCGCCAGCAGCCCCAATCTTTTTGGACTAGCCAATTACAATGAGCAGTTCTTC.